These 32 T cell receptor beta chains came from one sample sequenced in a study of blood T cell repertoires in COVID-19. Using immunoSEQ multiplex PCR, the repertoire was profiled, and TCRdb retains in-frame clones only, with some absent. The sample lists 200,000 to 250,000 clones, roughly four fifths seen once, with 6% to 8.5% in the top ten. Source material: peripheral blood. Receptors were obtained from a woman in her forties or fifties with active or convalescent COVID-19.

The gene calls are TRBV6-1 and TRBJ2-7, with 10 bases lining up with TRBD1. With V trimmed by 2 bases and J by 3 bases, 7 bases remained unmatched. The CDR3 totals 16 residues. The germline CDR1 and CDR2 sequences are MNHNS and SASEGT. The CDR3 protein is CASSERATGGDYEQYV. CDR3 coding DNA: TGTGCCAGCAGTGAAAGGGCGACAGGGGGCGACTACGAGCAGTACGTC.

DNA of the CDR3: TGTGCCAGCCGAAACAGGGGAACAACCTACGAGCAGTACGTC. Its translation: CASRNRGTTYEQYV. The rearrangement joins TRBV5-6 to TRBJ2-7, with TRBD1 matching 7 bases. Unmatched junction bases numbered 9, after V lost 7 bases and J lost 2 bases. Germline lookup yields CDR1 SGHDT and CDR2 YYEEEE. The CDR3 contains 14 residues.

The chain is built from TRBV2 and TRBJ2-1; TRBD2 aligns across 8 bases. This CDR3 has 16 amino acids. With 4 bases clipped from V and 6 bases from J, the junction kept 11 bases outside the gene matches. Germline V gene sequence: CDR1 SNHLY, CDR2 FYNNEI. CDR3 DNA: TGTGCCAGCAGTGTAGCGGGGCCTATCTTGGGCAATGAGCAGTTCTTC. Its translation: CASSVAGPILGNEQFF. Variable domain in full (rest from reference TRBV2 and TRBJ2-1): EPEVTQTPSHQVTQMGQEVILRCVPISNHLYFYWYRQILGQKVEFLVSFYNNEISEKSEIFDDQFSVERPDGSNFTLKIRSTKLEDSAMYFCASSVAGPILGNEQFFGPGTRLTVL.

The rearrangement joins TRBV12-3 or TRBV12-4 to TRBJ1-1; D is uncertain. Trimming cost V 3 bases and J 0 bases, with 5 bases left between them. The CDR3 sequence is 13 residues long. CDR3 residues: CASSFLVNTEAFF. DNA for the CDR3: TGTGCCAGCAGTTTTTTAGTGAACACTGAAGCTTTCTTT.

The genes are TRBV28 and TRBJ2-5; 11 bases are a match to TRBD2. Germline CDR1 reads MDHEN; CDR2 reads SYDVKM. The CDR3 contains 13 residues. V shed 5 bases and J 5 bases; nucleotides not matched to a gene: 1. CDR3 DNA sequence: TGTGCCAGCAGTAGGACTAGCGGGGAGACCCAGTACTTC. This codes for CASSRTSGETQYF.

The chain is built from TRBV28 and TRBJ1-3; TRBD1 agrees at 9 bases. Trimming removed 6 bases from V and 1 base from J; junction bases left unmatched: 10. Germline V gene lookup returns CDR1 MDHEN and CDR2 SYDVKM. The CDR3 is 17 amino acids. As DNA, the CDR3 is TGTGCCAGCAGGTGGGACAGGGTAAAAACGTCTGGAAACACCATATATTTT. Its protein product is CASRWDRVKTSGNTIYF.

The chain carries TRBV9 and TRBJ2-5, with a possible D match to TRBD1 (5 bases). From germline, CDR1 is SGDLS and CDR2 YYNGEE. The CDR3 is made up of 15 amino acids. Trimming pared 4 bases from V and 5 bases from J, leaving 18 bases between. CDR3 amino acids: CASSPVGGAQETQYF. CDR3 sequence (DNA): TGTGCCAGCAGCCCAGTGGGTGGGGCCCAGGAGACCCAGTACTTC.

This chain joins TRBV5-1 and TRBJ2-2, with D possibly being TRBD1 (5 bases). This CDR3 contains 14 residues. V lost 4 bases and J 4 bases, leaving 11 bases between the germline ends. The V gene's germline CDR1 is SGHRS and CDR2 YFSETQ. CDR3 sequence: CASSSRVGTGELFF. CDR3 DNA sequence: TGCGCCAGCAGCAGCAGGGTGGGCACCGGGGAGCTGTTTTTT. Complete variable domain (other parts from reference TRBV5-1 and TRBJ2-2): KAGVTQTPRYLIKTRGQQVTLSCSPISGHRSVSWYQQTPGQGLQFLFEYFSETQRNKGNFPGRFSGRQFSNSRSEMNVSTLELGDSALYLCASSSRVGTGELFFGEGSRLTVL.

This clone was found a few times. Other nucleotide sequences from this sample produce the same CDR3. This chain joins TRBV18 and TRBJ1-6; 9 nucleotides match TRBD1. Germline trimming cut 0 bases from V and 6 bases from J; bases unmatched to any gene: 0. The germline gives CDR1 KGHSH, CDR2 LQKENI. This CDR3 has 15 amino acids. The CDR3 is CASSPPGQGNSPLHF. CDR3 in DNA: TGTGCCAGCTCACCACCGGGACAGGGTAATTCACCCCTCCACTTT.

This clone was found once. This chain joins TRBV6-5 and TRBJ2-7, with a weak D call TRBD2 (5 bases). Germline V gene lookup returns CDR1 MNHEY and CDR2 SVGAGI. The V end lost 6 bases, the J end lost 6 bases, and 18 bases lay between the germline ends. This CDR3 has 14 amino acids. DNA for the CDR3: TGTGCCAGCAGGAGAGGAGAGCGGTGGGTCGAGCAGTACTTC. This translates into CASRRGERWVEQYF.

The J gene is TRBJ2-1, the V gene TRBV7-6, with 7 bases lining up with TRBD2. V lost 5 bases to trimming and J lost 0 bases; unmatched junction nucleotides: 7. Germline CDR1 SGHVS, CDR2 FNYEAQ. The CDR3 has 16 amino acids. CDR3 sequence reads: CASSPWSGNSYNEQFF. For the CDR3, the DNA is TGTGCCAGCAGCCCCTGGAGCGGGAACTCCTACAATGAGCAGTTCTTC.

Here the CDR3 DNA reads TGTGCCAGCAGTGACGTAGCGGGGCGGCGCAATGAGCAGTTCTTC. Protein sequence: CASSDVAGRRNEQFF. The rearrangement joins TRBV2 to TRBJ2-1; 8 bases are a match to TRBD2. The CDR3 runs to 15 residues. With V trimmed by 3 bases and J by 6 bases, 7 bases remained unmatched. CDR1 and CDR2 from the germline V gene are SNHLY and FYNNEI.

The gene calls are TRBV5-1 and TRBJ1-1, with 7 bases that match TRBD1. This CDR3 is 15 amino acids long. The trim removed 0 bases at V and 1 base at J, leaving 3 bases unmatched. Germline lookup yields CDR1 SGHRS and CDR2 YFSETQ. The CDR3 region has the DNA TGCGCCAGCAGCTTGGGGACAGGCGGGAACACTGAAGCTTTCTTT. Its translation is CASSLGTGGNTEAFF. The full variable domain, in which reference TRBV5-1 and TRBJ1-1 provide the parts outside the CDR3, is KAGVTQTPRYLIKTRGQQVTLSCSPISGHRSVSWYQQTPGQGLQFLFEYFSETQRNKGNFPGRFSGRQFSNSRSEMNVSTLELGDSALYLCASSLGTGGNTEAFFGQGTRLTVV.

V usage is TRBV2 and J usage is TRBJ2-2, with TRBD2 matching over 8 bases. Trimming at V came to 8 bases and at J to 8 bases, leaving 10 bases not matched to a gene. CDR3 length: 14 residues. In germline, CDR1 is SNHLY, CDR2 FYNNEI. CDR3 in DNA: TGTGCCAGCTCCCGGGAGGGCCTAAGGGGGGAGCTGTTTTTT. Translated: CASSREGLRGELFF.

The chain employs TRBV5-1 and TRBJ1-1; possible D gene TRBD1, 5 bases. The CDR3 has 12 residues. Germline V CDR1 and CDR2: SGHRS, YFSETQ. V lost 5 bases, J lost 4 bases, and 9 bases lay in between. CDR3 residues: CASRGGATEAFF. Written as DNA, the CDR3 is TGCGCCAGCAGGGGGGGAGCCACTGAAGCTTTCTTT.

The rearrangement joins TRBV11-2 to TRBJ2-1, with TRBD2 matching over 8 bases. This CDR3 spans 14 amino acids. After removal of 4 bases from V and 8 bases from J, the junction contained 7 bases not matched to a gene. Per germline, CDR1 SGHAT and CDR2 FQNNGV. This CDR3 is CASSWVAGPYEQFF. The CDR3 region has the DNA TGTGCCAGCAGCTGGGTAGCGGGACCCTATGAGCAGTTCTTC.

The chain carries TRBV5-1 and TRBJ1-2; perhaps TRBD1 as D (6 bases). CDR3 length: 14 residues. V was clipped by 5 bases and J by 6 bases, with 17 bases between them. Germline V gene sequence: CDR1 SGHRS, CDR2 YFSETQ. This CDR3 is CASRRNSGADGYTF. CDR3 nucleotides: TGCGCCAGCAGACGAAACTCAGGGGCGGATGGCTACACCTTC.

This chain uses TRBV28 with TRBJ1-2; TRBD1 matches at 10 bases. The germline gives CDR1 MDHEN, CDR2 SYDVKM. J was trimmed by 6 bases and V by 4 bases; bases with no gene match: 8. This CDR3 is 15 amino acids long. CDR3 sequence (DNA): TGTGCCAGCAGTTCCCCTCCGACAGGGGGCCATGGCTACACCTTC. This gives the protein CASSSPPTGGHGYTF.

The chain carries TRBV3-1 (or the pseudogene TRBV3-2) and TRBJ2-4, with 8 bases that match TRBD2. From germline, CDR1 is LGHDT and CDR2 YNNKEL (reference sequence). The junction had 14 bases not matched to a gene; V was cut back by 4 bases and J by 6 bases. The CDR3 consists of 17 residues. In nucleotides, the CDR3 is TGTGCCAGCAGCCCCCCCAGGGGAGAGCGGGAGAGAAACATTCAGTACTTC. It yields the protein CASSPPRGERERNIQYF.

This clone has more than one count but fewer than ten. CDR3 loop: CASSRQGNTDTQYF. In DNA form, the CDR3 reads TGTGCCAGCAGTCGGCAGGGCAACACAGATACGCAGTATTTT. The genes are TRBV2 and TRBJ2-3; a weak D match, TRBD1 (5 bases). Trimming removed 5 bases at V and 2 bases at J, with 11 bases between. In germline, CDR1 is SNHLY, CDR2 FYNNEI. The CDR3 has 14 residues.

The chain employs TRBV12-3 or TRBV12-4 and TRBJ1-1, with D perhaps TRBD1 (6 bases). V was clipped by 4 bases and J by 8 bases, with 11 bases between them. This CDR3 is built from 12 residues. CDR3 nucleotides: TGTGCCAGCAGTTCCGGGACAACCGAAGCTTTCTTT. Encoded protein: CASSSGTTEAFF.

This clone was observed a few times. The V call is TRBV29-1, the J call TRBJ2-7; D may be TRBD1 (5 bases). This CDR3 is built from 14 residues. Germline values: CDR1 SQVTM, CDR2 ANQGSEA. With 0 bases removed from V and 3 bases from J, the gap between germline ends came to 12 bases. The CDR3 nucleotides read TGCAGCGTTGAAGATCTTCAGGGCAGCTACGAGCAGTACTTC. This codes for CSVEDLQGSYEQYF.

The V call is TRBV5-1, the J call TRBJ1-4; TRBD1 aligns across 7 bases. The germline V gene has CDR1 SGHRS and CDR2 YFSETQ. The trim removed 4 bases at V and 5 bases at J, leaving 11 bases unmatched. This CDR3 spans 16 amino acids. For the CDR3, the DNA is TGCGCCAGCAGCCTCACCGGGGACAGAAAAAATGAAAAACTGTTTTTT. Translation: CASSLTGDRKNEKLFF.

The rearrangement uses TRBV28 and TRBJ1-6; 8 bases are a match to TRBD1. There are 13 residues in the CDR3. Losses at the gene ends were 6 bases for V and 8 bases for J; bases not matched to a gene: 3. CDR1 is MDHEN and CDR2 is SYDVKM in the germline V gene. The CDR3 bases are TGTGCCAGCAGAGTGGGACAGGATTCACCCCTCCACTTT. Residues: CASRVGQDSPLHF.

The rearrangement joins TRBV6-2 or TRBV6-3 to TRBJ1-1; the D is unclear. This CDR3 is built from 12 residues. Looked up from germline, CDR1 is MNHEY and CDR2 is SVGEGT. V was shortened by 2 bases and J by 3 bases, with 4 bases between the two germline ends. The CDR3 region is CASSYDYTEAFF. The DNA for the CDR3 is TGTGCCAGCAGTTACGACTACACTGAAGCTTTCTTT.

The rearrangement links TRBV18 to TRBJ2-2, with no clear D. The V end lost 0 bases, the J end lost 5 bases, and 13 bases lay between the germline ends. Germline loops: CDR1 KGHSH, CDR2 LQKENI. The CDR3 consists of 16 residues. CDR3 in amino acids: CASSPPNNEWTGELFF. In DNA form, the CDR3 reads TGTGCCAGCTCACCACCGAACAATGAATGGACCGGGGAGCTGTTTTTT.

CDR3 region: CASSLVGGLETQYF. The CDR3 nucleotides are TGCGCCAGCAGCTTGGTTGGGGGCTTGGAGACCCAGTACTTC. The chain links TRBV5-1 to TRBJ2-5, with D possibly matching TRBD1 (6 bases). Germline V gene sequence: CDR1 SGHRS, CDR2 YFSETQ. The CDR3 loop spans 14 amino acids. V was clipped by 0 bases and J by 5 bases, with 11 bases between them.

The CDR3 DNA sequence: TGTGCCAGCAGCTTAACTAGCGGGAGTACCTACGAGCAGTACTTC. Translated, it gives CASSLTSGSTYEQYF. The genes are TRBV11-2 and TRBJ2-7, with 11 bases aligning to TRBD2. The CDR3 runs to 15 residues. Per germline, CDR1 SGHAT and CDR2 FQNNGV. After removal of 2 bases from V and 2 bases from J, the junction contained 2 bases not matched to a gene. Variable domain in full (rest from reference TRBV11-2 and TRBJ2-7): EAGVAQSPRYKIIEKRQSVAFWCNPISGHATLYWYQQILGQGPKLLIQFQNNGVVDDSQLPKDRFSAERLKGVDSTLKIQPAKLEDSAVYLCASSLTSGSTYEQYFGPGTRLTVT.

The chain has TRBV19 and TRBJ1-1; the D gene is possibly TRBD1 (5 bases). The CDR3 runs to 15 residues. Per the germline V gene, CDR1 is LNHDA and CDR2 is SQIVND (reference sequence). Trimming left V 3 bases short and J 4 bases short, with 15 bases between. Written as DNA, the CDR3 is TGTGCCAGTAGTATCTCTGGGCAGGGAAGCACTGAAGCTTTCTTT. Residues: CASSISGQGSTEAFF.

The CDR3 here is CASRDRGTGELFF. CDR3 DNA: TGTGCCAGTAGGGACAGGGGCACCGGGGAGCTGTTTTTT. The chain combines TRBV19 with TRBJ2-2; 9 positions agree with TRBD1. The V gene end was trimmed by 6 bases and the J gene end by 4 bases; junction bases not matched to a gene: 0. CDR1 and CDR2 from the germline V gene are LNHDA and SQIVND (reference sequence). This CDR3 spans 13 amino acids.

There are a few counts of this clone. J is TRBJ1-2 and V is TRBV28, with a tentative D call TRBD1 (6 bases). The V and J ends lost 3 bases and 2 bases respectively, with 16 bases between them. The CDR3 consists of 16 residues. Germline CDR1 reads MDHEN; CDR2 reads SYDVKM. CDR3 coding DNA: TGTGCCAGCAGTTTCGTCTACAGGGAGACGAACTATGGCTACACCTTC. Translated, it gives CASSFVYRETNYGYTF.

The chain is built from TRBV6-6 and TRBJ1-5, with unresolved D. The CDR3 loop spans 13 amino acids. V was clipped by 2 bases and J by 2 bases, with 4 bases between them. Germline V CDR1 and CDR2: MNHNY, SVGAGI (reference sequence). CDR3 nucleotides: TGTGCCAGCAGTTACGAGCGCAATCAGCCCCAGCATTTT. Its protein is CASSYERNQPQHF.